This TCR beta chain comes out of a study of blood T cell repertoires in COVID-19 (dated by TCRdb to about 2020). Regarding the complete study: Samples covering the acute and convalescent phases of COVID-19 were provided by collaborators in the United States, Italy and Spain. The material from the prospective study consisted of cDNA or gDNA derived from T cells, B-cell-depleted T cells, or PBMCs. The repertoires were released in a freely available public database meant as a resource for research on the immune response to SARS-CoV-2. Samples were obtained from the ongoing ImmuneRACE study (first 160 participants) and from some 1,200 subjects provided by 6 global collaborators. Deeply sampled blood TCRbeta repertoires from subjects exposed to, actively infected with, or recovered from COVID-19 were included in the dataset. Where available, HLA class I and class II types were taken from metadata supplied by the sample provider and were not determined by assay-based typing. The sample metadata nearly always contained a de-identified subject ID, COVID-19 status, age in years and sex. The paper's findings and limits, for the study overall: Clinical and demographic metadata were provided uncurated, with the amount varying by source and participant.

Whole blood was collected in K2EDTA tubes by collaborating institutions according to the institutions' own protocols. Collaborator samples were shipped for TCRbeta analysis as frozen whole blood, isolated PBMCs, or DNA extracted from either sample type. TCRbeta CDR3 regions were amplified from genomic DNA by means of the immunoSEQ Assay, a bias-controlled multiplex PCR. The study's own analysis went as follows. The number of nucleated cells in each sample was estimated by amplification of reference gene primers within the assay. Sequence reads were collapsed and filtered to measure the absolute abundance of every unique TCRbeta CDR3 rearrangement. For each sample, productive Simpson clonality was calculated as the square root of Simpson's diversity index across productive rearrangements. TCRdb took over this immuneACCESS table, retaining in-frame rearrangements with V and J assigned. Such tables are incomplete; in checked studies, under half of the missing clones stem from an unresolved V gene, and the remainder is unexplained. From that table come the V and J calls and clone size; the DNA was used to work out D and trimming. In this sample the table shows 200,000 to 250,000 clones, roughly 76% of which occur a single time. The ten largest clones capture about 5% of the sample.

The CDR3, cysteine through phenylalanine, is 17 amino acids long. The only DNA kept is the CDR3, 51 bases in frame from the first base. Clipping removes 0 bases from V and 0 bases from J, with 5 as the unmatched junction base count. The germline V gene (reference sequence) yields LNHDA for CDR1 and SQIVND for CDR2. On this clone: No antigen is known for it. No per-base quality is available; no much larger clone lies one base away.

Recombination connected TRBV19 to TRBJ2-1; 7 bases in the middle match TRBD2. The clonotype comes from a human donor in a cohort sampled during active COVID-19. Material for sequencing was peripheral blood. At the DNA level, the sequence is TGTGCCAGTAGTATAGATCGGGGCGGGAGCTCCTACAATGAGCAGTTCTTC. It is translated as CASSIDRGGSSYNEQFF.